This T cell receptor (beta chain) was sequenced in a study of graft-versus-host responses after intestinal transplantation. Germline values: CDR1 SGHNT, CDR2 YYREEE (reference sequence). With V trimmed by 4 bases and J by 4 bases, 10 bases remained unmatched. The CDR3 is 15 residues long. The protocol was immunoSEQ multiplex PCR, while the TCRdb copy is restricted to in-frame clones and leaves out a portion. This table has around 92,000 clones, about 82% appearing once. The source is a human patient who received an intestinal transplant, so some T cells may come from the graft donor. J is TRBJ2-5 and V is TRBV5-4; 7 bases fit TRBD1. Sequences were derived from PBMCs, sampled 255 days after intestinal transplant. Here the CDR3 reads CASSPPGQRRETQYF. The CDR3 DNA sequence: TGTGCCAGCAGCCCTCCGGGACAGCGAAGAGAGACCCAGTACTTC. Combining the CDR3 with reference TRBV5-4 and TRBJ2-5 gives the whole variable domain ETGVTQSPTHLIKTRGQQVTLRCSSQSGHNTVSWYQQALGQGPQFIFQYYREEENGRGNFPPRFSGLQFPNYSSELNVNALELDDSALYLCASSPPGQRRETQYFGPGTRLLVL.